This T cell receptor (beta chain) was retrieved from a study of cytomegalovirus exposure and HLA in healthy donors. Assay: immunoSEQ multiplex PCR; the TCRdb copy retains only in-frame clones and omits some. The table records about 110,000 clones, roughly nine tenths of them present only once. The donors were in the 120-subject validation cohort, distinct from the roughly 700-subject first cohort. Comments on this clone: The antigen is not known.

Germline lookup yields CDR1 SQVTM and CDR2 ANQGSEA. The CDR3 runs to 18 residues. The V and J ends lost 1 base and 15 bases, in that order; junction bases with no gene match: 20. Study findings and constraints: In vitro work confirmed that a few CMV-associated chains recognize CMV antigens.

This TCR derives from a young woman in good health and CMV-seropositive. J is TRBJ2-1 and V is TRBV29-1, with 14 bases fitting TRBD2. Input material: PBMCs. This CDR3 is CSVEAEGVAGLAGELPFF. In DNA form, the CDR3 reads TGCAGCGTTGAAGCCGAAGGGGTAGCGGGACTAGCGGGGGAGCTGCCGTTCTTC.